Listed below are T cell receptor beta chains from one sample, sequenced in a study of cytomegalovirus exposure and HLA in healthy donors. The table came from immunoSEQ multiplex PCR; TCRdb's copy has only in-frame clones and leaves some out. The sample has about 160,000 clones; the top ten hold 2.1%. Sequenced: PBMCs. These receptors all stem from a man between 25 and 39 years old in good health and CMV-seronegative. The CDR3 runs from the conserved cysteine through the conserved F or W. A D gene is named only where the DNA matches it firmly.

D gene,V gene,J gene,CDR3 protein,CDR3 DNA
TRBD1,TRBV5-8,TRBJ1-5,CASSFGQGNQPQHF,TGTGCCAGCAGCTTCGGACAGGGGAATCAGCCCCAGCATTTT
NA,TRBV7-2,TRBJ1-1,CASSGQRNTEAFF,TGTGCCAGCAGCGGACAGAGGAACACTGAAGCTTTCTTT
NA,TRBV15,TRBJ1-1,CATSRDQGEAFF,TGTGCCACCAGCAGAGACCAGGGAGAAGCTTTCTTT
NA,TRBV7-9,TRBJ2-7,CASRGLQDPSYEQYF,TGTGCCAGCAGGGGCCTACAGGACCCCTCCTACGAGCAGTACTTC
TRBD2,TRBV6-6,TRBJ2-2,CASSDSGRSPGELFF,TGTGCCAGCAGCGATAGCGGGAGGAGCCCCGGGGAGCTGTTTTTT
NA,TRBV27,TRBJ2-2,CASSFNRAGELFF,TGTGCCAGCAGTTTTAACAGGGCCGGGGAGCTGTTTTTT
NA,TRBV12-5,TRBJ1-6,CASGLSGGLFSPLHF,TGTGCTAGTGGTTTGTCGGGGGGGCTTTTTTCACCCCTCCACTTT
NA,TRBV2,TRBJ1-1,CASSLRPGDTEAFF,TGTGCCAGCAGCCTTCGCCCAGGGGACACTGAAGCTTTCTTT
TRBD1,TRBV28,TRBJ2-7,CASSFVRQGDEQYF,TGTGCCAGCAGTTTTGTTAGACAGGGAGACGAGCAGTACTTC
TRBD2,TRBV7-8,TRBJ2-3,CASSSWTGGRIADTQYF,TGTGCCAGCAGCTCCTGGACTGGCGGGAGGATCGCAGATACGCAGTATTTT
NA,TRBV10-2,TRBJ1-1,CASSVLANTEAFF,TGCGCCAGCAGTGTTCTGGCGAACACTGAAGCTTTCTTT
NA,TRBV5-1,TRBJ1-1,CASSSNREPSEAFF,TGCGCCAGCAGCTCCAACCGGGAGCCCTCCGAAGCTTTCTTT
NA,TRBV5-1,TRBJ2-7,CASSLAGFSYEQYF,TGCGCCAGCAGCTTGGCGGGGTTCTCCTACGAGCAGTACTTC
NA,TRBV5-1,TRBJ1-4,CASSLATNEKLFF,TGCGCCAGCAGCCTTGCAACTAATGAAAAACTGTTTTTT
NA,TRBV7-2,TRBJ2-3,CASSPHGPVASDTQYF,TGTGCCAGCAGCCCCCACGGTCCGGTAGCGTCAGATACGCAGTATTTT
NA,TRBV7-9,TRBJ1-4,CASSFGSFGEKLFF,TGTGCCAGCAGCTTTGGGAGCTTCGGTGAAAAACTGTTTTTT
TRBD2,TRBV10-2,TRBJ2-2,CASSLPGGTSVSGELFF,TGCGCCAGCAGCCTTCCAGGCGGGACTAGCGTGTCTGGGGAGCTGTTTTTT